Shown below are 25 T cell receptor beta chains from a single sample sequenced in a study of T cell repertoires in cytomegalovirus infection. The antigens for these receptors are not known. Each CDR3 protein gets one entry after TCRdb re-called the reads with MiXCR. The sample shows hundreds of thousands of distinct CDR3 sequences, roughly 31% of them seen only once. The input for sequencing was cultured CD8+ T cells from PBMCs, taken from culture after CMV antigen stimulation. The receptors here all came from a human donor in good health (CMV status not recorded). Some clones in this sample may be carry-over from other donors' samples.

J is TRBJ1-5 and V is TRBV2; a possible D gene is TRBD1 (6 bases). CDR3 length: 13 amino acids. Per the germline V gene, CDR1 is SNHLY and CDR2 is FYNNEI. V was trimmed by 6 bases and J by 7 bases, leaving 13 bases between them. CDR3 in DNA: TGTGCCAGCAGACCCAGGGGAGGACAGCCCCAGCATTTT. It encodes CASRPRGGQPQHF. The entire variable domain, with the rest obtained from reference TRBV2 and TRBJ1-5, is as follows: EPEVTQTPSHQVTQMGQEVILRCVPISNHLYFYWYRQILGQKVEFLVSFYNNEISEKSEIFDDQFSVERPDGSNFTLKIRSTKLEDSAMYFCASRPRGGQPQHFGDGTRLSIL.

The V gene is TRBV27, the J gene TRBJ1-5; D is ambiguous. The ends were cut back, 0 bases at V and 6 bases at J, with 6 bases in the middle. Germline V gives CDR1 MNHEY, CDR2 SMNVEV (reference sequence). The CDR3 length is 13 residues. CDR3 amino acids: CASSLSGIQPQHF. CDR3 sequence (DNA): TGTGCCAGCAGTTTATCCGGGATTCAGCCCCAGCATTTT.

V usage is TRBV19 and J usage is TRBJ2-3; D possibly corresponds to TRBD2 (6 bases). CDR3 length: 16 amino acids. The germline V gene encodes CDR1 LNHDA and CDR2 SQIVND (reference sequence). Trimming shortened V by 6 bases and J by 1 base, and 17 bases separated the two germline ends. This CDR3 is CASSPLAVMGTDTQYF. The CDR3 nucleotides are TGTGCCAGTAGCCCTTTAGCGGTCATGGGCACAGATACGCAGTATTTT.

V usage is TRBV11-3 and J usage is TRBJ2-1, with 9 bases aligning to TRBD1. This CDR3 is 14 amino acids long. Germline V CDR1 and CDR2: SGHNT, YENEEA. The ends lost 5 bases at V and 7 bases at J; junction bases unmatched: 6. The CDR3 region is CASSDKQGANEQFF. The DNA of the CDR3 is TGTGCCAGCAGCGACAAACAGGGGGCTAATGAGCAGTTCTTC.

This clonotype turned up a few times. The chain joins TRBV20-1 to TRBJ2-5, with 8 bases aligning to TRBD2. Germline CDR1 is DFQATT and CDR2 is SNEGSKA (reference sequence). V shed 6 bases and J 1 base; nucleotides not matched to a gene: 10. This CDR3 is built from 15 residues. In nucleotides, the CDR3 is TGCAGTGCCCGCCCCCCGGGGGGGCGCCAAGAGACCCAGTACTTC. As protein: CSARPPGGRQETQYF.

This clonotype was picked up a small number of times. This chain joins TRBV27 and TRBJ2-2, with D tentatively TRBD2 (5 bases). CDR1 and CDR2 from the germline V gene are MNHEY and SMNVEV (reference sequence). The CDR3 has 15 amino acids. V lost 3 bases to trimming and J lost 6 bases, with 14 bases between them. Here the CDR3 reads CASSFARDFAGELFF. The CDR3 DNA follows: TGTGCCAGCAGTTTCGCTCGGGATTTCGCCGGGGAGCTGTTTTTT.

This clonotype came up once. The rearrangement links TRBV12-3 or TRBV12-4 to TRBJ1-2; D not certain. This CDR3 region has 15 residues. V lost 5 bases, J lost 1 base, and 14 bases lay in between. The DNA of the CDR3 is TGTGCCAGCAGTACGATTGACATCGATAACTATGGCTACACCTTC. As protein: CASSTIDIDNYGYTF.

The chain carries TRBV6-2 or TRBV6-3 and TRBJ1-2; D is unresolved. Trimming pared 1 base from V and 0 bases from J, leaving 12 bases between. This CDR3 has 16 amino acids. The V gene's germline CDR1 is MNHEY and CDR2 SVGEGT. The CDR3 bases are TGTGCCAGCAGTTACTTATCCGACGGGGCTAACTATGGCTACACCTTC. Its protein product is CASSYLSDGANYGYTF.

The table lists this clonotype with many counts. The CDR3 sequence is CASSLQRTGNQPQHF. The CDR3 nucleotides read TGTGCCAGCAGCTTACAGCGGACAGGCAATCAGCCCCAGCATTTT. The chain is built from TRBV7-8 and TRBJ1-5; maybe TRBD1 (6 bases). V dropped 2 bases and J dropped 2 bases, with 10 bases sitting between them. From germline, CDR1 is SGHVS and CDR2 FQNEAQ. The CDR3 loop spans 15 amino acids.

Ten or more counts support this clonotype. This chain connects TRBV7-2 to TRBJ2-7, with D unresolved. V lost 5 bases, J lost 0 bases, and 20 bases lay in between. This CDR3 has 17 amino acids. The germline V gene has CDR1 SGHTA and CDR2 FQGNSA. The CDR3 DNA reads as TGTGCCAGCAGCCCTCCCGGACCACGCTTTCCCTCCTACGAGCAGTACTTC. Translated, it gives CASSPPGPRFPSYEQYF.

The chain carries TRBV5-4 and TRBJ2-7; TRBD1 or TRBD2 may be the D gene (5 bases each). The length of the CDR3 is 16 residues. The V end lost 4 bases, the J end lost 3 bases, and 20 bases lay between the germline ends. Germline assignment: CDR1 SGHNT and CDR2 YYREEE (reference sequence). CDR3 nucleotide sequence: TGTGCCAGCAGCCGTGTAACGGGGCTCAAGGGCTACGAGCAGTACTTC. Amino acids: CASSRVTGLKGYEQYF.

The chain employs TRBV11-1 and TRBJ1-1; D gene unclear. This CDR3 region has 15 residues. Deletions cut 7 bases from V and 1 base from J, with 16 bases between. Germline CDR1 reads SGHAT; CDR2 reads FQDESV (reference sequence). CDR3 sequence: CASTILPGKNTEAFF. The CDR3 DNA follows: TGTGCCAGCACCATTTTACCGGGGAAGAACACTGAAGCTTTCTTT.

The V gene is TRBV3-1, the J gene TRBJ2-2; no reliable D call. This CDR3 spans 16 amino acids. CDR1 is LGHDT and CDR2 is YNNKEL in the germline V gene (reference sequence). Trimming cost V 1 base and J 1 base, with 10 bases left between them. CDR3 nucleotide sequence: TGTGCCAGCAGCCAAGTAATCCAGCTGAACACCGGGGAGCTGTTTTTT. This sequence encodes CASSQVIQLNTGELFF.

This clonotype was counted a few times. The DNA for the CDR3 is TGTGCCAGCAGTACCCTGACAGGGGTCGACGAGCAGTACTTC. Protein sequence: CASSTLTGVDEQYF. The chain combines TRBV12-3 or TRBV12-4 with TRBJ2-7, with 8 bases fitting TRBD1. V lost 5 bases, J lost 5 bases, and 8 bases stayed unmatched. The CDR3 contains 14 residues.

This clonotype was counted between two and nine times. This chain joins TRBV7-9 and TRBJ1-2; 7 positions agree with TRBD1. The V gene end was trimmed by 7 bases and the J gene end by 6 bases; junction bases not matched to a gene: 11. CDR1 and CDR2 (germline): SEHNR, FQNEAQ (reference sequence). This CDR3 comprises 14 residues. CDR3 region: CASIRGGTDDGYTF. The DNA for the CDR3 is TGTGCCAGCATCCGAGGAGGGACAGATGATGGCTACACCTTC.

This clonotype was counted only a few times. The V gene is TRBV12-3 or TRBV12-4, the J gene TRBJ2-1; D is uncertain. Trimming took 6 bases from V and 5 from J, leaving 8 bases between them. The CDR3 sequence is 12 residues long. The CDR3 sequence: CASRPHNNEQFF. For the CDR3, the DNA is TGTGCCAGCAGACCGCACAACAATGAGCAGTTCTTC.

This clonotype occurred a few times. The CDR3 nucleotides are TGTGCCAGCAGCTTAGGTGGGACAGGGAATTTCTTC. Translation: CASSLGGTGNFF. The genes are TRBV7-6 and TRBJ2-1, with 9 bases fitting TRBD1. Germline CDR1 SGHVS, CDR2 FNYEAQ. This CDR3 is 12 amino acids long. J was trimmed by 16 bases and V by 1 base; bases with no gene match: 5.

This clonotype appeared a few times. The chain is built from TRBV7-9 and TRBJ2-1; 10 bases are shared with TRBD2. Germline values: CDR1 SEHNR, CDR2 FQNEAQ (reference sequence). This CDR3 contains 16 residues. V lost 1 base, J lost 4 bases, and 4 bases stayed unmatched. The CDR3, as DNA: TGTGCCAGCAGCTTAGAAGATAGCGGGGGGTACAATGAGCAGTTCTTC. The encoded protein is CASSLEDSGGYNEQFF.

Only one count was recorded for this clonotype. The V and J genes are TRBV7-9 and TRBJ2-7, with TRBD2 matching 13 bases. The junction had 5 bases not matched to a gene; V was cut back by 4 bases and J by 2 bases. Germline V gene sequence: CDR1 SEHNR, CDR2 FQNEAQ (reference sequence). The CDR3 contains 16 residues. For the CDR3, the DNA is TGTGCCAGCAGCTCGACTAGCGGGGGGCCTACCTACGAGCAGTACTTC. It is translated as CASSSTSGGPTYEQYF.

This clonotype was picked up a small number of times. The rearrangement uses TRBV2 and TRBJ2-7; either TRBD1 or TRBD2 may supply D (5 bases each). The CDR3 has 15 amino acids. The ends were cut back, 7 bases at V and 3 bases at J, with 19 bases in the middle. CDR1 and CDR2 from the germline V gene are SNHLY and FYNNEI. This CDR3 is CASTEGRQRFYEQYV. The CDR3 DNA follows: TGTGCCAGCACCGAAGGGAGACAGAGATTCTACGAGCAGTACGTC.

The chain has TRBV27 and TRBJ2-1; D call uncertain. V dropped 8 bases and J dropped 9 bases, with 14 bases sitting between them. Germline V gives CDR1 MNHEY, CDR2 SMNVEV (reference sequence). The CDR3 covers 12 residues. The CDR3 reads CASLRTSGEQFF. CDR3 in DNA: TGTGCCAGCCTTCGGACGTCCGGTGAGCAGTTCTTC.

This clonotype was found a few times. V and J are TRBV11-2 and TRBJ1-2; 8 nucleotides agree with TRBD1. The CDR3 totals 15 residues. The V gene end was trimmed by 5 bases and the J gene end by 1 base; junction bases not matched to a gene: 6. Per germline, CDR1 SGHAT and CDR2 FQNNGV. The CDR3 protein is CASSPYRGYNYGYTF. CDR3 nucleotides: TGTGCCAGCAGCCCCTACAGGGGGTATAACTATGGCTACACCTTC.

The chain is built from TRBV29-1 and TRBJ1-2; D is unresolved. V lost 5 bases to trimming and J lost 6 bases, with 19 bases between them. The CDR3 covers 14 residues. Germline loops: CDR1 SQVTM, CDR2 ANQGSEA. The CDR3 region is CSVPVIGGNDGYTF. DNA for the CDR3: TGCAGCGTTCCTGTAATCGGCGGGAACGATGGCTACACCTTC.

The CDR3 here is CASSISSSYEQYF. The CDR3 DNA sequence: TGTGCCAGTAGTATCTCGAGCTCCTACGAGCAGTACTTC. V is TRBV19 and J is TRBJ2-7, with D unclear. Trimming left V 3 bases short and J 0 bases short, with 6 bases between. The CDR3 has 13 residues. In germline, CDR1 is LNHDA, CDR2 SQIVND (reference sequence).

The chain recombines TRBV20-1 with TRBJ1-1; no firm D call. V shed 6 bases and J shed 5 bases, with 16 bases lying between them. CDR3 size: 13 residues. Germline CDR1 reads DFQATT; CDR2 reads SNEGSKA (reference sequence). The CDR3 nucleotides are TGCAGTGCCTCTGACGCCAAGAGGACTGAAGCTTTCTTT. It codes for CSASDAKRTEAFF.